This T cell receptor (beta chain) was found in a study of regulatory and conventional T cells in RAG deficiency. On the study more broadly: In hypomorphic RAG CID or atypical SCID, autoimmunity is frequently associated.

The method was immunoSEQ multiplex PCR; TCRdb's version includes in-frame clones alone and lacks a portion of them. The table has over 750 clones, roughly four fifths seen once. The CDR3 has 15 residues. Germline V lookup: CDR1 LGHNA, CDR2 YNFKEQ. V dropped 4 bases and J dropped 1; count of bases not matched to a gene: 6. The sample was CD8+ T cells sorted from blood. The chain uses TRBV4-2 and TRBJ2-7; 8 nucleotides line up with TRBD1. The TCR comes from a human donor with RAG deficiency presenting as severe combined immunodeficiency. This CDR3 reads CASSPQQGVSYEQYF. The CDR3 DNA is TGTGCCAGCAGCCCACAACAGGGGGTGTCCTACGAGCAGTACTTC.